The clone carrying this TCR beta chain was counted between two and nine times. These data are taken from a study of TIL therapy for anti-PD-1-resistant metastatic lung cancer. V lost 5 bases to trimming and J lost 4 bases, with 11 bases between them. The CDR3 runs to 13 residues. The libraries were made with immunoSEQ v3. The method was immunoSEQ multiplex PCR; TCRdb's version includes in-frame clones alone and lacks a portion of them. The sample consists of 50,000 to 70,000 clones, 69% of them appearing once. Documented time point: pre-treatment sample, taken before nivolumab and TIL therapy. The chain recombines TRBV23-1 with TRBJ1-1; D not resolved. TRBV23-1 is reported as an ORF; its role is uncertain. The sample was blood, taken at baseline. This sequence originates from a person between 30 and 79 years old with non-small cell lung cancer. CDR3 in DNA: TGCGCCAGCAGTTGGTCAGCCCTCACTGAAGCTTTCTTT. Translation: CASSWSALTEAFF.